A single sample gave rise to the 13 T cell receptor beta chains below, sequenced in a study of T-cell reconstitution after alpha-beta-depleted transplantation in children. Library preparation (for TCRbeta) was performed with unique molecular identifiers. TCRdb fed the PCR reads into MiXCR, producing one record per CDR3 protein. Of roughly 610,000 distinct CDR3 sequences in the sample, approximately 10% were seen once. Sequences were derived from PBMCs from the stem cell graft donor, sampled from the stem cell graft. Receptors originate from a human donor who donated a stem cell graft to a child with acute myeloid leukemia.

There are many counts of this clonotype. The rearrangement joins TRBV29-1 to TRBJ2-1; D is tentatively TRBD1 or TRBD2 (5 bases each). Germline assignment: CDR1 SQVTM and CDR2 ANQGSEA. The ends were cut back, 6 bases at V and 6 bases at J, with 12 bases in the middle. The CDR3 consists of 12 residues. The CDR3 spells CSVLRDLNEQFF. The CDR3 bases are TGCAGCGTACTAAGGGACCTCAATGAGCAGTTCTTC.

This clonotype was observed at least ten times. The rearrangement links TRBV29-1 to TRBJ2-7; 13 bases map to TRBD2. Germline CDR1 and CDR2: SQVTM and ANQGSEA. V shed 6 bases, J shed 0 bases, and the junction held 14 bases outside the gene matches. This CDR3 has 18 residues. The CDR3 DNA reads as TGCAGCGTCAAAAGGGGACTAGCGGGGCCAAGAAGCTCCTACGAGCAGTACTTC. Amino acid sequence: CSVKRGLAGPRSSYEQYF.

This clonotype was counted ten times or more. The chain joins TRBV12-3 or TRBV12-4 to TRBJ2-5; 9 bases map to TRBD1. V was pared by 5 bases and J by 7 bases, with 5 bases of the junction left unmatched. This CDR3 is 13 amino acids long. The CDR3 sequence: CASSRTGEATQYF. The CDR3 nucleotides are TGTGCCAGCAGTCGGACAGGGGAGGCGACCCAGTACTTC.

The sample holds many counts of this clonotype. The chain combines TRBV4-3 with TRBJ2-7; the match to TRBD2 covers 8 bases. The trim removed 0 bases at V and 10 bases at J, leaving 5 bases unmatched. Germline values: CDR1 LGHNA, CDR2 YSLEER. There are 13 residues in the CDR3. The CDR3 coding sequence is TGCGCCAGCAGCCAAGACGGACTAGCCCCTCAGTACTTC. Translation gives CASSQDGLAPQYF.

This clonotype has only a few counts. In nucleotides, the CDR3 is TGTGCCAGCAGCCCCTTTACTAGCGGGAGGGTAACCTACAATGAGCAGTTCTTC. This translates into CASSPFTSGRVTYNEQFF. The chain couples TRBV7-2 to TRBJ2-1; 13 bases agree with TRBD2. The CDR3 has 18 amino acids. V gave up 5 bases and J gave up 2 bases; unmatched junction bases: 9. In germline, CDR1 is SGHTA, CDR2 FQGNSA.

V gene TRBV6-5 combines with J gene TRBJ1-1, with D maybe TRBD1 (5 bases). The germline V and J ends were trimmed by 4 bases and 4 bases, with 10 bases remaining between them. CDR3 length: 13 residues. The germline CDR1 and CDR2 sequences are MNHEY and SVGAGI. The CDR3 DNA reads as TGTGCCAGCAGTTGGCGGGGGGGCACTGAAGCTTTCTTT. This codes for CASSWRGGTEAFF.

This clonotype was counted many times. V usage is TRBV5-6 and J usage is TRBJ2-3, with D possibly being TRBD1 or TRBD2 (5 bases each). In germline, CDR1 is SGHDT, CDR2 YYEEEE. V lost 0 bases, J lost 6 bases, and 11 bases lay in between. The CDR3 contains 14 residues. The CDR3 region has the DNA TGTGCCAGCAGCTTGGGAGGGGTTGGGGATACGCAGTATTTT. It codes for CASSLGGVGDTQYF.

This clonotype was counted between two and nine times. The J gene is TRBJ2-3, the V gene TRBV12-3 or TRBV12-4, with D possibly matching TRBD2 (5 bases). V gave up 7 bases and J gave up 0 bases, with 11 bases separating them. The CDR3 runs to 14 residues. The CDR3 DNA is TGTGCCAGCACGCTAGCAGCTAGCACAGATACGCAGTATTTT. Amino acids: CASTLAASTDTQYF.

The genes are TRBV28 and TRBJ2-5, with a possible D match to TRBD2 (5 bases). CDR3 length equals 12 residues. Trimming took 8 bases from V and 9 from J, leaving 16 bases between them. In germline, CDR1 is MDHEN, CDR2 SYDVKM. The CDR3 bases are TGTGCCAGCTGCGCGCAACTCGGGGCCCAGTACTTC. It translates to CASCAQLGAQYF.

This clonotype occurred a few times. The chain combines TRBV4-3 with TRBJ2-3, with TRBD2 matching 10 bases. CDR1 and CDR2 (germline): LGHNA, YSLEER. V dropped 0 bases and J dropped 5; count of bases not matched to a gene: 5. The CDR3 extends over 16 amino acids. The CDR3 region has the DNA TGCGCCAGCAGCCAAGAAAGCGGGAGGGCCGGAGATACGCAGTATTTT. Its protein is CASSQESGRAGDTQYF.

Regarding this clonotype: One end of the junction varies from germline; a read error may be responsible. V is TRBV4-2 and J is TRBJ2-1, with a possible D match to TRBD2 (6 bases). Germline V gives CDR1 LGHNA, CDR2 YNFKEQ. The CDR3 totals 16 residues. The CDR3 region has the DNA TGTGCCATCAGCCATCACGCCGGGACTCGAAGGGATGAGCAGTTCTTC. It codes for CAISHHAGTRRDEQFF.

CDR3 in DNA: TGTGCCAGCAGACCCCCGGGACGCCGCTCCTACAATGAGCAGTTCTTC. It specifies CASRPPGRRSYNEQFF. This sequence joins TRBV2 and TRBJ2-1; D could derive from TRBD1 or TRBD2 (5 bases each). CDR1 is SNHLY and CDR2 is FYNNEI in the germline V gene. The CDR3 loop spans 16 amino acids. Trimming removed 6 bases at V and 0 bases at J, with 15 bases between.

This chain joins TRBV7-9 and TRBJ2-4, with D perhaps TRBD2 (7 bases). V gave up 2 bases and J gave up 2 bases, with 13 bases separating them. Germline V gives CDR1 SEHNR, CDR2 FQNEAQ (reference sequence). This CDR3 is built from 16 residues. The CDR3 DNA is TGTGCCAGCAGCTTATACCGGGGGGCGACCAAAAACATTCAGTACTTC. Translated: CASSLYRGATKNIQYF.